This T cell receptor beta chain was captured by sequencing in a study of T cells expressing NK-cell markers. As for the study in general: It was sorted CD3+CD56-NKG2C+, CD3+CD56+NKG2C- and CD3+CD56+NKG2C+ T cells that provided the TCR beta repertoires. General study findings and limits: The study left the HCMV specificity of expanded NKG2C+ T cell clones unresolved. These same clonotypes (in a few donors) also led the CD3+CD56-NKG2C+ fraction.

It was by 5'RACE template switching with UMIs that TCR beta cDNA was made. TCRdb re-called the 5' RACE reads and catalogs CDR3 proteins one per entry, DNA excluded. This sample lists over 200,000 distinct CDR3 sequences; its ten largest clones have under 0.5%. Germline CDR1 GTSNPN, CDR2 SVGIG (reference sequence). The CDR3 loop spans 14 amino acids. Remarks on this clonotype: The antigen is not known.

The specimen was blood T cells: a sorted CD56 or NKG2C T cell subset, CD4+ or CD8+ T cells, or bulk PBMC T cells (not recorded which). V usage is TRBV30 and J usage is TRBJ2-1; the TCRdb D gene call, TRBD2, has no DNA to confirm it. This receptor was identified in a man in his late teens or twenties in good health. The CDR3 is CAWTSGRGYNEQFF.